The 28 T cell receptor beta chains below all came from one sample that was sequenced in a study of T cells in Graves' hyperthyroidism and ophthalmopathy. TCR beta CDR3 regions were amplified from RNA. A set of HTBI primers served as the primers for a first-round RT-PCR of the TCR CDR3. A single record per CDR3 protein comes from TCRdb applying MiXCR to the multiplex PCR reads. The sample shows hundreds of thousands of distinct CDR3 sequences, more than 20% of them seen only once. Sequenced sample: blood. All receptors derive from a man aged 30 to 45 with Graves' ophthalmopathy.

The chain employs TRBV6-1 and TRBJ2-1, with 11 bases aligning to TRBD2. The CDR3 consists of 17 residues. From germline, CDR1 is MNHNS and CDR2 SASEGT. Trimming at V came to 0 bases and at J to 10 bases, leaving 11 bases not matched to a gene. DNA of the CDR3: TGTGCCAGCAGTGAAGCACCGACAGGGGTAGCGGGAGGGGAGCAGTTCTTC. Translation: CASSEAPTGVAGGEQFF.

Of note for this clonotype: A much bigger clone sits one base away, suggesting this may be a read error. The chain joins TRBV3-1 to TRBJ1-4; unclear D gene. Germline lookup yields CDR1 LGHDT and CDR2 YNNKEL (reference sequence). CDR3 size: 15 residues. V lost 7 bases, J lost 7 bases, and 19 bases lay in between. The chain's CDR3 is CASNLSLHRGEKLFF. In nucleotides, the CDR3 is TGTGCCAGCAACCTCTCTCTCCATCGGGGTGAAAAACTGTTTTTT.

J is TRBJ1-2 and V is TRBV20-1; 10 bases match TRBD1. The V and J ends lost 6 bases and 4 bases, in that order; junction bases with no gene match: 5. This CDR3 is built from 13 residues. Per the germline V gene, CDR1 is DFQATT and CDR2 is SNEGSKA (reference sequence). The CDR3 nucleotides are TGCAGTGCAGCGGACAGGGGGGGCTATGGCTACACCTTC. Its translation is CSAADRGGYGYTF.

This clonotype was counted between two and nine times. V gene TRBV2 combines with J gene TRBJ2-3; D may match TRBD1 or TRBD2 (5 bases each). The germline V gene has CDR1 SNHLY and CDR2 FYNNEI. Trimming removed 10 bases from V and 4 bases from J, with 18 bases in between. This CDR3 is built from 14 residues. CDR3 in DNA: TGTGCCACCCGGGGCGACCTAGGGGCAGATACGCAGTATTTT. This translates into CATRGDLGADTQYF.

This clonotype occurred a few times. The chain has TRBV7-9 and TRBJ2-3; weak D call: TRBD2 (6 bases). CDR1 is SEHNR, CDR2 FQNEAQ, per germline (reference sequence). The ends were cut back, 1 base at V and 2 bases at J, with 13 bases in the middle. The CDR3 covers 16 residues. In DNA form, the CDR3 reads TGTGCCAGCAGCTTAGTCAGGACTATGTACACAGATACGCAGTATTTT. Translating gives CASSLVRTMYTDTQYF.

There are many counts of this clonotype. The chain links TRBV11-2 to TRBJ1-1, with D perhaps matching TRBD1 (6 bases). V was trimmed by 1 base and J by 4 bases, leaving 13 bases between them. The V gene's germline CDR1 is SGHAT and CDR2 FQNNGV. The CDR3 sequence is 15 residues long. DNA for the CDR3: TGTGCCAGCAGCTTAGGTCCAGGGGAGAGCACTGAAGCTTTCTTT. Translation: CASSLGPGESTEAFF.

This clonotype appeared many times. This chain links TRBV5-1 with TRBJ1-5, with 9 bases identical to TRBD1. The CDR3 is 17 residues long. Germline assignment: CDR1 SGHRS and CDR2 YFSETQ. V lost 4 bases and J lost 4; bases outside the gene matches: 12. CDR3 loop: CASSPTGGTGPNQPQHF. The CDR3 nucleotides read TGCGCCAGCAGCCCCACTGGGGGGACAGGGCCAAATCAGCCCCAGCATTTT.

This clonotype was detected once. V and J are TRBV2 and TRBJ2-3, with D uncertain. Gene TRBJ1-5 matches the end of the DNA better, so the J call may be wrong. The CDR3 is 16 amino acids. Germline-derived CDR1 and CDR2 are SNHLY and FYNNEI. The CDR3: CASILSAGGLTDTQHF. The CDR3 coding sequence is TGTGCCAGCATCCTCTCCGCGGGAGGTCTCACAGATACGCAGCATTTT.

This clonotype was detected ten times or more. The genes are TRBV5-1 and TRBJ2-3, with 8 bases fitting TRBD2. Germline CDR1 SGHRS, CDR2 YFSETQ. The ends lost 1 base at V and 3 bases at J; junction bases unmatched: 1. There are 14 residues in the CDR3. As DNA, the CDR3 is TGCGCCAGCAGCTTGCCGGGAGGGACAGATACGCAGTATTTT. Translation gives CASSLPGGTDTQYF.

This clonotype was seen a handful of times. The chain employs TRBV4-3 and TRBJ2-1; 11 bases agree with TRBD1. CDR1 LGHNA and CDR2 YSLEER come from the germline V gene. CDR3 length: 15 amino acids. With 6 bases clipped from V and 6 bases from J, the junction kept 7 bases outside the gene matches. The CDR3 coding sequence is TGCGCCAGCAGTCGTGGGACAGGGGGATCCAATGAGCAGTTCTTC. It yields the protein CASSRGTGGSNEQFF.

This clonotype was counted only a few times. This chain connects TRBV5-1 to TRBJ1-2, with D uncertain. The V gene lost 3 bases and the J gene lost 1 base, with 7 bases spanning the gap. Looked up from germline, CDR1 is SGHRS and CDR2 is YFSETQ. The CDR3 is 13 residues long. The CDR3 reads CASSSDFNYGYTF. The CDR3 DNA sequence: TGCGCCAGCAGCTCGGACTTTAACTATGGCTACACCTTC. The full variable domain, completed using reference TRBV5-1 and TRBJ1-2, is KAGVTQTPRYLIKTRGQQVTLSCSPISGHRSVSWYQQTPGQGLQFLFEYFSETQRNKGNFPGRFSGRQFSNSRSEMNVSTLELGDSALYLCASSSDFNYGYTFGSGTRLTVV.

The chain links TRBV28 to TRBJ2-7, with no clear D. This CDR3 region has 13 residues. Trimming removed 1 base at V and 8 bases at J, with 12 bases between. CDR1 is MDHEN and CDR2 is SYDVKM in the germline V gene. The CDR3 reads CASSLSAGVKQYF. In nucleotides, the CDR3 is TGTGCCAGCAGTTTATCCGCCGGCGTCAAGCAGTACTTC. Together with reference TRBV28 and TRBJ2-7, the CDR3 gives the full variable domain: DVKVTQSSRYLVKRTGEKVFLECVQDMDHENMFWYRQDPGLGLRLIYFSYDVKMKEKGDIPEGYSVSREKKERFSLILESASTNQTSMYLCASSLSAGVKQYFGPGTRLTVT.

This clonotype was detected ten times or more. The V gene is TRBV28, the J gene TRBJ1-1, with a weak D call TRBD1 (5 bases). With 6 bases removed from V and 1 base from J, the gap between germline ends came to 12 bases. CDR3 length equals 14 residues. The germline CDR1 and CDR2 sequences are MDHEN and SYDVKM. CDR3 nucleotide sequence: TGTGCCAGCAGCTTCACAAGGGGGAACACTGAAGCTTTCTTT. Its protein is CASSFTRGNTEAFF.

The V and J genes are TRBV11-2 and TRBJ2-2; D is perhaps TRBD1 or TRBD2 (5 bases each). The CDR3 has 16 residues. Germline CDR1 reads SGHAT; CDR2 reads FQNNGV. The V gene lost 5 bases and the J gene lost 4 bases, with 17 bases spanning the gap. The CDR3: CASSAPDKDFTGELFF. CDR3 nucleotides: TGTGCCAGCAGCGCCCCGGACAAGGACTTCACCGGGGAGCTGTTTTTT.

This clonotype appeared many times. Written as DNA, the CDR3 is TGTGCCAGCAGCCCTTGGACAGCTAACTATGGCTACACCTTC. It encodes CASSPWTANYGYTF. This chain links TRBV7-2 with TRBJ1-2, with a weak D call TRBD1 (6 bases). Between the trimmed V and J ends, which lost 5 bases and 0 bases, there was a span of 10 bases. The CDR3 has 14 amino acids. The germline V gene has CDR1 SGHTA and CDR2 FQGNSA.

The sample holds a few counts of this clonotype. The chain recombines TRBV14 with TRBJ1-1, with TRBD1 identical over 7 bases. Germline values: CDR1 SGHDN, CDR2 FVKESK. Losses at the gene ends were 4 bases for V and 1 base for J; bases not matched to a gene: 6. This CDR3 spans 15 amino acids. CDR3 bases: TGTGCCAGCAGCCGCCGACAGGGCGCGAACACTGAAGCTTTCTTT. It encodes CASSRRQGANTEAFF.

The rearrangement links TRBV27 to TRBJ2-7; 8 nucleotides agree with TRBD1. Germline V gene data show CDR1 as MNHEY and CDR2 as SMNVEV (reference sequence). J lost 3 bases, V lost 5 bases, and 6 bases had no gene match. The CDR3 loop spans 14 amino acids. In nucleotides, the CDR3 is TGTGCCAGCAGTCCGGGACAGGAAGTCTACGAGCAGTACTTC. The encoded protein is CASSPGQEVYEQYF.

This clonotype was observed many times. This rearrangement joins TRBV5-1 to TRBJ2-1; D gene uncertain. CDR1 is SGHRS and CDR2 is YFSETQ in the germline V gene. This CDR3 region has 14 residues. Trimming removed 1 base from V and 5 bases from J, with 10 bases in between. The CDR3 loop reads CASSLSQPDNEQFF. CDR3 DNA sequence: TGCGCCAGCAGCTTGAGTCAGCCTGACAATGAGCAGTTCTTC.

J is TRBJ2-3 and V is TRBV30, with D perhaps matching TRBD1 or TRBD2 (5 bases each). CDR1 GTSNPN and CDR2 SVGIG come from the germline V gene (reference sequence). The CDR3 covers 15 residues. V was pared by 4 bases and J by 4 bases, with 18 bases between. The CDR3: CAWIFRGVRADTQYF. CDR3 nucleotide sequence: TGTGCCTGGATCTTTAGGGGAGTTAGAGCAGATACGCAGTATTTT. The variable domain in full, with the rest retrieved from reference TRBV30 and TRBJ2-3, is SQTIHQWPATLVQPVGSPLSLECTVEGTSNPNLYWYRQAAGRGLQLLFYSVGIGQISSEVPQNLSASRPQDRQFILSSKKLLLSDSGFYLCAWIFRGVRADTQYFGPGTRLTVL.

This clonotype was observed many times. The chain combines TRBV28 with TRBJ2-5; 7 nucleotides match TRBD1. Germline CDR1 MDHEN, CDR2 SYDVKM. The V gene end was trimmed by 6 bases and the J gene end by 1 base; junction bases not matched to a gene: 8. CDR3 size: 15 residues. The CDR3 spells CASRWLRDSQETQYF. The CDR3, as DNA: TGTGCCAGCAGATGGCTCCGGGACAGCCAAGAGACCCAGTACTTC.

This clonotype was seen repeatedly, ten times or more. The chain recombines TRBV30 with TRBJ1-1; D unresolved. Germline V gives CDR1 GTSNPN, CDR2 SVGIG (reference sequence). This CDR3 is 13 amino acids long. V shed 3 bases and J shed 7 bases, with 15 bases lying between them. In DNA form, the CDR3 reads TGTGCCTGGAGCCCCGGGGATTATTTTGAAGCTTTCTTT. It codes for CAWSPGDYFEAFF. The entire variable domain, with the rest obtained from reference TRBV30 and TRBJ1-1, is as follows: SQTIHQWPATLVQPVGSPLSLECTVEGTSNPNLYWYRQAAGRGLQLLFYSVGIGQISSEVPQNLSASRPQDRQFILSSKKLLLSDSGFYLCAWSPGDYFEAFFGQGTRLTVV.

The gene calls are TRBV28 and TRBJ2-3; weak D call: TRBD1 (5 bases). V dropped 6 bases and J dropped 2 bases, with 18 bases sitting between them. The germline V gene has CDR1 MDHEN and CDR2 SYDVKM. The CDR3 has 16 amino acids. CDR3 nucleotide sequence: TGTGCCAGCAGCCCTCTAGGGGTTAGGGCCACAGATACGCAGTATTTT. It specifies CASSPLGVRATDTQYF.

The chain links TRBV29-1 to TRBJ1-1; TRBD1 is a possible D gene (6 bases). The CDR3 runs 17 residues. V was clipped by 3 bases and J by 4 bases, with 24 bases between them. Germline CDR1 and CDR2: SQVTM and ANQGSEA. The CDR3 coding sequence is TGCAGCGTTGAGGGCCTCGGACAGAGTAGGCTGGGCACTGAAGCTTTCTTT. Protein sequence: CSVEGLGQSRLGTEAFF.

V and J are TRBV6-1 and TRBJ2-5; D gene ambiguous. The CDR3 covers 13 residues. V lost 3 bases and J lost 5, with 10 bases in between. Germline lookup yields CDR1 MNHNS and CDR2 SASEGT. CDR3 loop: CASSEKGWETQYF. The CDR3 coding sequence is TGTGCCAGCAGTGAGAAGGGATGGGAGACCCAGTACTTC.

V is TRBV7-9 and J is TRBJ1-2; the D is unclear. This CDR3 region has 13 residues. Trimming stripped 4 bases from V and 3 bases from J, with 9 bases between. Germline values: CDR1 SEHNR, CDR2 FQNEAQ (reference sequence). CDR3 in DNA: TGTGCCAGCAGCTCTAAGAGTGACTATGGCTACACCTTC. This codes for CASSSKSDYGYTF.

The rearrangement links TRBV7-3 to TRBJ2-7; D uncertain. This CDR3 is built from 15 residues. The germline V and J ends were trimmed by 5 bases and 0 bases, with 14 bases remaining between them. Germline loops: CDR1 SGHTA, CDR2 FQGTGA. CDR3 region: CASSVDGLSSYEQYF. CDR3 nucleotides: TGTGCCAGCAGCGTAGACGGATTGAGCTCCTACGAGCAGTACTTC.

This clonotype was detected only a few times. The rearrangement joins TRBV11-2 to TRBJ2-1, with a possible D match to TRBD2 (6 bases). The ends were cut back, 0 bases at V and 4 bases at J, with 13 bases in the middle. Germline lookup yields CDR1 SGHAT and CDR2 FQNNGV. The CDR3 covers 16 residues. CDR3 nucleotide sequence: TGTGCCAGCAGCTTAGATCGGGGTAGCGGTTACAATGAGCAGTTCTTC. Translation gives CASSLDRGSGYNEQFF.

This clonotype was found many times. The genes are TRBV11-2 and TRBJ2-7; the match to TRBD2 covers 9 bases. The CDR3 consists of 15 residues. Germline CDR1 SGHAT, CDR2 FQNNGV. After removal of 3 bases from V and 3 bases from J, the junction contained 6 bases not matched to a gene. CDR3 in amino acids: CASSFLREGLYEQYF. CDR3 sequence (DNA): TGTGCCAGCAGCTTCCTGCGGGAGGGCCTCTACGAGCAGTACTTC.